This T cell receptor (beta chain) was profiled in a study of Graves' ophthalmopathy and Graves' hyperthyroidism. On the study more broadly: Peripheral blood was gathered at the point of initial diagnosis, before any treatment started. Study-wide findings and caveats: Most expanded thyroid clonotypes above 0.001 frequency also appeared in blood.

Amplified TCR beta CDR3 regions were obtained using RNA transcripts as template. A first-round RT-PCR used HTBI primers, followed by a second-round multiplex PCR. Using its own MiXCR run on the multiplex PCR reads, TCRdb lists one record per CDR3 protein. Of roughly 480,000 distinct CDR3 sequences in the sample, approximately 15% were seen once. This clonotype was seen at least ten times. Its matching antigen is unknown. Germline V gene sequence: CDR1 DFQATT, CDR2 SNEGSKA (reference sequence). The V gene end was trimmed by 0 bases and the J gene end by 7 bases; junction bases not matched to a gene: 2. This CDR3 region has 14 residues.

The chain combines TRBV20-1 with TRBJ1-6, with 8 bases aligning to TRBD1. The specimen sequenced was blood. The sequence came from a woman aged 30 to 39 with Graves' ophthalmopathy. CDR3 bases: TGCAGTGCTAGAGAGAGACAGGGGAATTCACCCCTCCACTTT. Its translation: CSARERQGNSPLHF.